This T cell receptor beta chain came from a study of read filtering for tumor transcriptome and immune sequencing. The germline V gene has CDR1 MNHEY and CDR2 SVGAGI. V gave up 5 bases and J gave up 4 bases; unmatched junction bases: 9. This CDR3 has 15 amino acids. This clonotype showed up many times. This library used about 400 ng RNA and molecular barcoded adaptors spanning alpha/delta and beta/gamma chains. Via MiXCR, TCRdb re-called the reads, giving one row per CDR3 protein. The sample lists about 130,000 distinct CDR3 sequences, less than 15% occurring once. This chain links TRBV6-5 with TRBJ1-1; 8 bases align to TRBD1. The sample taken for sequencing was a population of CD138-negative cells sorted from bone marrow. This TCR was sampled from a donor aged 40 or older with multiple myeloma. In DNA, the CDR3 is TGTGCCAGCAGTACCAGGGGGCTTGGAGGCACTGAAGCTTTCTTT. Residues: CASSTRGLGGTEAFF.